A single count supports the clone carrying this TCR beta chain. Its target is not known. These data belong to a study of T cell responses to AZD1222 COVID-19 vaccine. Findings of the study overall: Only five to seven AZD1222 recipients tested seropositive at baseline. Possibly, clonal diversity was underestimated; donors were largely white British and included more females. Repertoires in all cases were sampled only once the peak T cell response had passed.

V was shortened by 3 bases and J by 14 bases, with 22 bases between the two germline ends. The V gene's germline CDR1 is SGHAT and CDR2 FQNNGV. CDR3 length equals 15 residues. The data were produced by immunoSEQ multiplex PCR, yet TCRdb's version contains in-frame clones alone and is incomplete. The sample consists of some 150,000 clones, around 94% of them appearing once. The rearrangement uses TRBV11-2 and TRBJ1-4; tentative D call: TRBD1 (6 bases). The sequencing here drew on peripheral blood, taken on day 0 of AZD1222 vaccination. The receptor's source is an adult in good health. The CDR3 DNA reads TGTGCCAGCAGCTTGTCCGCGGGGGCGGCTTTTAGGCTGTTTTTT. Amino acids: CASSLSAGAAFRLFF.